Listed below are T cell receptor beta chains from one sample, sequenced in a study of T-cell reconstitution after alpha-beta-depleted transplantation in children. TCRdb re-analysed the PCR reads in MiXCR, keeping a single row per CDR3 protein. This sample carries about 420,000 distinct CDR3 sequences, under 13% of them seen once, and the ten largest clones take 4.5% to 7%. Sequenced material: PBMCs from the stem cell graft donor, taken from the stem cell graft. Source of these receptors: a human donor who donated a stem cell graft to a child with acute myeloid leukemia. Both conserved end residues are part of each CDR3. Each record gives: V gene, CDR3 length, J gene, CDR3 protein.

TRBV10-3,15,TRBJ1-1,CAIKGGGPRGTEAFF
TRBV20-1,11,TRBJ2-1,CSASWGGKQFF
TRBV7-2,16,TRBJ2-1,CASSLDSGTSGRIQFF
TRBV20-1,14,TRBJ2-7,CSARSSLAGYEQYF
TRBV4-3,17,TRBJ2-2,CASSLQRDRANTGELFF
TRBV12-3/TRBV12-4,15,TRBJ2-2,CASSLGTGLTGELFF
TRBV4-2,14,TRBJ2-7,CASSQGVENYEQYF
TRBV5-1,18,TRBJ1-4,CASSFWKRQGKANEKLFF
TRBV5-1,16,TRBJ2-3,CASSINRDSSTDTQYF
TRBV18,17,TRBJ2-7,CASSPFDSSGTSYEQYF
TRBV12-3/TRBV12-4,14,TRBJ2-1,CASSRGGQWYEQFF
TRBV29-1,16,TRBJ2-2,CSVALLQRAGPGELFF
TRBV29-1,13,TRBJ2-4,CSVAAGGADIQYF
TRBV10-3,14,TRBJ2-1,CAISTGQGRNEQFF
TRBV20-1,13,TRBJ2-7,CSAKGTSIYEQYF
TRBV5-1,16,TRBJ2-3,CASSLEPGLRADTQYF
TRBV29-1,11,TRBJ2-2,CSVEGTGELFF
TRBV5-1,16,TRBJ2-5,CASSPGAGQIQETQYF
TRBV10-2,15,TRBJ2-2,CASSESRANTGELFF
TRBV6-1,15,TRBJ1-1,CASRETGGVNTEAFF
TRBV10-3,13,TRBJ2-3,CAISSGHTDTQYF
TRBV29-1,15,TRBJ2-1,CSVEPSGSGWNEQFF
TRBV18,15,TRBJ1-1,CASSPGVGEGTEAFF
TRBV6-2/TRBV6-3,14,TRBJ2-5,CASSYPAGKETQYF
TRBV6-2/TRBV6-3,11,TRBJ2-1,CASSQGDEQFF
TRBV20-1,16,TRBJ2-1,CSARDLVAGEWNEQFF
TRBV6-1,16,TRBJ2-3,CASSPRGSWVTDTQYF
TRBV24-1,15,TRBJ2-2,CATSDASGAAGELFF
TRBV5-1,15,TRBJ1-1,CASSLDPRAETEAFF
TRBV15,15,TRBJ2-1,CATSRDKAQGGEQFF
TRBV20-1,16,TRBJ2-3,CSARQRPQGFTDTQYF
TRBV12-3/TRBV12-4,15,TRBJ1-1,CASRSRDRGTTEAFF